The T cell receptor (beta chain) described here comes from a study of T cells in Graves' hyperthyroidism and ophthalmopathy. Study-level points and caveats: Ophthalmopathy was separated from stable hyperthyroidism by a 13 V-J model.

In its sample, this clonotype was seen many times. Antigen: not known. Researchers amplified the TCR beta CDR3 regions from RNA transcripts. HTBI primers drove first-round RT-PCR of the TCR CDR3. TCRdb reanalysed the multiplex PCR reads using MiXCR and keeps one entry per CDR3 protein. The sample shows 600,000 to 650,000 distinct CDR3 sequences, roughly 15% of them seen only once. The sample consisted of blood. The TCR was taken from a young woman with Graves' hyperthyroidism.

CDR3 coding DNA: TGCAGTGCTAGAAGGATCAGGGACGACACTGAAGCTTTCTTT. It encodes CSARRIRDDTEAFF. The chain recombines TRBV20-1 with TRBJ1-1, with D maybe TRBD1 (5 bases). The CDR3 has 14 residues. Trimming pared 2 bases from V and 3 bases from J, leaving 13 bases between. Per the germline V gene, CDR1 is DFQATT and CDR2 is SNEGSKA (reference sequence).